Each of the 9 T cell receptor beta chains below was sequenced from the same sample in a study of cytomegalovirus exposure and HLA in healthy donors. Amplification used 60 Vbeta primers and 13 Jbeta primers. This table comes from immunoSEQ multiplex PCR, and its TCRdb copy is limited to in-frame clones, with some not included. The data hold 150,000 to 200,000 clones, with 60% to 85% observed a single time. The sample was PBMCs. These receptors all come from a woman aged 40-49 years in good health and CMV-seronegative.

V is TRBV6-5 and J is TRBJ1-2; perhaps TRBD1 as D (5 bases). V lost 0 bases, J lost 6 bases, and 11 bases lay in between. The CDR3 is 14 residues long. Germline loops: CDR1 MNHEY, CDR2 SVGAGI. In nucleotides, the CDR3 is TGTGCCAGCAGTTACTCGGGACTCCCTGATGGCTACACCTTC. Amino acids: CASSYSGLPDGYTF.

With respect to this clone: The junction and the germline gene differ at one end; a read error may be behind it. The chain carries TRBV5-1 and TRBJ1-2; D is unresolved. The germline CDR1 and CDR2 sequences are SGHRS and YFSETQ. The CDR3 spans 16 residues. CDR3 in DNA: TGCGCCAGCAGCCGTTCGGGATATGGGCTAGGCTATGACTACACCTTC. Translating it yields CASSRSGYGLGYDYTF.

The CDR3 loop reads CASSEAGERKEFF. CDR3 DNA sequence: TGTGCCAGCAGTGAGGCAGGGGAGAGAAAGGAGTTCTTC. The chain is built from TRBV6-1 and TRBJ2-1, with D possibly TRBD1 on 6 matching bases. The CDR3 contains 13 residues. Germline values: CDR1 MNHNS, CDR2 SASEGT. The V end lost 3 bases, the J end lost 14 bases, and 17 bases lay between the germline ends.

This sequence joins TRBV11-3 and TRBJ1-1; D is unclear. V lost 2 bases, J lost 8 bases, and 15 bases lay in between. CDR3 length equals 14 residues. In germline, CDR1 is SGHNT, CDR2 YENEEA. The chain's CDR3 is CASSLYGGSEEAFF. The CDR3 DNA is TGTGCCAGCAGCTTATACGGCGGATCAGAGGAAGCTTTCTTT.

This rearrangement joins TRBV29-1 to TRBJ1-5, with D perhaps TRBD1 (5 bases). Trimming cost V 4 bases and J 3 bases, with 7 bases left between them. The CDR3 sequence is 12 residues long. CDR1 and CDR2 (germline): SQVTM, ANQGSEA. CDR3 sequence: CSVGDSNQPQHF. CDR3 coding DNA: TGCAGCGTTGGGGACTCCAATCAGCCCCAGCATTTT. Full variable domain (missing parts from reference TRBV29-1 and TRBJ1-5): SAVISQKPSRDICQRGTSLTIQCQVDSQVTMMFWYRQQPGQSLTLIATANQGSEATYESGFVIDKFPISRPNLTFSTLTVSNMSPEDSSIYLCSVGDSNQPQHFGDGTRLSIL.

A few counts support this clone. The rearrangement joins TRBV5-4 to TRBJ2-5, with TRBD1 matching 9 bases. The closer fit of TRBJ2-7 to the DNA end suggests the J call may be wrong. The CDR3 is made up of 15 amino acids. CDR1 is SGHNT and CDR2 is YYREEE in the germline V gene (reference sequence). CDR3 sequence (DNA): TGTGCCAGCAGCTCGTCCCGGGACAGGGTTGGCGAGCAGTACTTC. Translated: CASSSSRDRVGEQYF.

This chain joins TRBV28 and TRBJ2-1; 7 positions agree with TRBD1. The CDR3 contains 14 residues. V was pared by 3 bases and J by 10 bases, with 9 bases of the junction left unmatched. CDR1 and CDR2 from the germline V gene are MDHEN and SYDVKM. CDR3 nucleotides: TGTGCCAGCAGTTTTGGGACAGTGCCCCGGGAGCAGTTCTTC. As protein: CASSFGTVPREQFF.

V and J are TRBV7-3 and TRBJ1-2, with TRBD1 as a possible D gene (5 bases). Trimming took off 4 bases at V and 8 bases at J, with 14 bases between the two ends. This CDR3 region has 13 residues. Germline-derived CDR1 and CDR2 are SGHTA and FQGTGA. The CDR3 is CASSSLGGGGYTF. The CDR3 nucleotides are TGTGCCAGCAGCTCTCTGGGGGGGGGAGGCTACACCTTC.

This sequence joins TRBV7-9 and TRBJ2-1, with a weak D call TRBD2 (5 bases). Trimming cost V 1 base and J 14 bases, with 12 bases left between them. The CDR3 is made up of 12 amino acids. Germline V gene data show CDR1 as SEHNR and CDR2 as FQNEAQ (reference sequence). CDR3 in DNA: TGTGCCAGCAGCTTAGTCGAGGGTGCCGAGTTCTTC. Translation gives CASSLVEGAEFF.